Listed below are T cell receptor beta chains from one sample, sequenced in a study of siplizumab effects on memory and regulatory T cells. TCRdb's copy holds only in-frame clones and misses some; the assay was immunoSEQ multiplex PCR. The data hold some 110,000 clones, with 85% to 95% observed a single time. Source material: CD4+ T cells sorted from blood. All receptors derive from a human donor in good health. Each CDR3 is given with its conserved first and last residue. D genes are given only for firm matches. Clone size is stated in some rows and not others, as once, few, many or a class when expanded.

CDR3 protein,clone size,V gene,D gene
CASSRKTGSSYNEQFF,.,TRBV13,TRBD1
CASSIEAGSYNEQFF,.,TRBV19,.
CAISVDWVAGNEQFF,few,TRBV10-3,TRBD2
CAWSSWGGFIPEAFF,few,TRBV30,.
CATQTPNTEAFF,.,TRBV5-6,.
CASSLGADSPLHF,.,TRBV11-2,.
CASSEYRRGGYTF,.,TRBV25-1,.
CASSGGLGEKLFF,.,TRBV6-1,.
CASSDSPYGYTF,once,TRBV2,.
CASSQTSGILLNYGYTF,.,TRBV7-9,.
CAWSSPPGKPVKAFF,.,TRBV30,.
CASSPELAEYNEQFF,.,TRBV4-3,TRBD2
CASSLGTASSYEQYF,.,TRBV7-8,TRBD1
CASSYRATDTDTQYF,.,TRBV6-5,.
CASSKDRARQFF,.,TRBV5-6,TRBD1